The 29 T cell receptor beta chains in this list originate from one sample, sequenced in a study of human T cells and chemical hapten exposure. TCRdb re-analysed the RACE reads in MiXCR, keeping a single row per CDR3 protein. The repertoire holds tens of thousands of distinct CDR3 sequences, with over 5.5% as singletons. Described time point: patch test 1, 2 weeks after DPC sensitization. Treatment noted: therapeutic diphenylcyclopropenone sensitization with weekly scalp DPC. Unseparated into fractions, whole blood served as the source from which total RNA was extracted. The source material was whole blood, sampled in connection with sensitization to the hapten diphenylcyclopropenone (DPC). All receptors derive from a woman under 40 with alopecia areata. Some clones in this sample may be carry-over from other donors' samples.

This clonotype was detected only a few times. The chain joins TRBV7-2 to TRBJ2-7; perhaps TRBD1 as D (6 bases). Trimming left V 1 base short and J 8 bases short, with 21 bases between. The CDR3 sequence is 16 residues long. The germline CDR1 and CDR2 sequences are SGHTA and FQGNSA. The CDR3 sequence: CASSLDPTGTYDQQYF. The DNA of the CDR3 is TGTGCCAGCAGCTTAGACCCGACAGGTACCTACGATCAGCAGTACTTC.

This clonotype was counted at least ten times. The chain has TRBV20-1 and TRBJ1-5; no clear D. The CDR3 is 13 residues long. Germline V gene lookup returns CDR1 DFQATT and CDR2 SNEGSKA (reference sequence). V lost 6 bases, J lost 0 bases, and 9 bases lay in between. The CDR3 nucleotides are TGCAGTGCAAGGACGGATAGCAATCAGCCCCAGCATTTT. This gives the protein CSARTDSNQPQHF.

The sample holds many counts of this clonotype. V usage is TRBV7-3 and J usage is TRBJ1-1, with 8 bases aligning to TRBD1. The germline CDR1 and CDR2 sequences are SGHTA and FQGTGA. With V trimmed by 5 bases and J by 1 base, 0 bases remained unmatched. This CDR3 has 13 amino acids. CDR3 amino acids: CASSQGANTEAFF. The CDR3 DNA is TGTGCCAGCAGCCAGGGGGCGAACACTGAAGCTTTCTTT.

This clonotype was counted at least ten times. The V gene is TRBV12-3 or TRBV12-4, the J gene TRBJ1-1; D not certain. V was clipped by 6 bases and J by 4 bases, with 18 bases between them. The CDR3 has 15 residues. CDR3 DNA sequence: TGTGCCAGCAGGCTTCAATTCGGGGAGGGCACTGAAGCTTTCTTT. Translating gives CASRLQFGEGTEAFF.

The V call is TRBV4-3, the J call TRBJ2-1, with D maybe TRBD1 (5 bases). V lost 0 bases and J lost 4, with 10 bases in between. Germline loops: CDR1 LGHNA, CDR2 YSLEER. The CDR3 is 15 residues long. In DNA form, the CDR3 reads TGCGCCAGCAGCCAAGAGGTAGCAGGGTACAATGAGCAGTTCTTC. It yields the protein CASSQEVAGYNEQFF.

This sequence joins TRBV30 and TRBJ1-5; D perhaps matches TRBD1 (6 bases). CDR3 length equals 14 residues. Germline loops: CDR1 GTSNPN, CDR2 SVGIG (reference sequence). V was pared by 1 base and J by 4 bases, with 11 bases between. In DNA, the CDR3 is TGTGCCTGGAGTGGGGGGCAGCAAAATCAGCCCCAGCATTTT. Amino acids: CAWSGGQQNQPQHF.

This CDR3 reads CASSPQWGETQYF. CDR3 bases: TGTGCCAGCAGCCCCCAGTGGGGGGAGACCCAGTACTTC. The genes are TRBV7-2 and TRBJ2-5; D is tentatively TRBD1 or TRBD2 (5 bases each). The V and J ends lost 5 bases and 5 bases respectively, with 12 bases between them. The CDR3 loop spans 13 amino acids. Germline V CDR1 and CDR2: SGHTA, FQGNSA.

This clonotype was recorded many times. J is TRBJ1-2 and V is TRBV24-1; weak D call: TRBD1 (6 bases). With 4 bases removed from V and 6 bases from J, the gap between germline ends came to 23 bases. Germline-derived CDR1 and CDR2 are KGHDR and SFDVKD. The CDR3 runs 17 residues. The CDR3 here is CATSEGAGAIPFDGYTF. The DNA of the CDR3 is TGTGCCACCAGTGAGGGGGCAGGGGCGATACCCTTCGATGGCTACACCTTC.

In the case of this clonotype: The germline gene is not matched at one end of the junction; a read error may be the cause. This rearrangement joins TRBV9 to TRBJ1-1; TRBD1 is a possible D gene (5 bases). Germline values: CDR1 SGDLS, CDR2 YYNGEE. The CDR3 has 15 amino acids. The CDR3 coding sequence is TGTGCCAGCAGCGTCCGGGACTTGGAGGACACTGAAGCTTCCTTT. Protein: CASSVRDLEDTEASF.

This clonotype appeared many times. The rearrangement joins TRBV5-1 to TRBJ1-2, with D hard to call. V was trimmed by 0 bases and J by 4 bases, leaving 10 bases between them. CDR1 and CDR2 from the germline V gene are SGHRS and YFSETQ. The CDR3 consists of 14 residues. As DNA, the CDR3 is TGCGCCAGCAGCTTGGTGGGTGAGCCCTATGGCTACACCTTC. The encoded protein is CASSLVGEPYGYTF.

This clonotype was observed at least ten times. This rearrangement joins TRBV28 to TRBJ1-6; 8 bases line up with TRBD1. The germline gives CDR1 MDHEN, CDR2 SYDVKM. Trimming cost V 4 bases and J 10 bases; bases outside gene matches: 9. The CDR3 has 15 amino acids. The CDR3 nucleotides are TGTGCCAGCAGTTCCGAAGGACAGGGTGAATCACCCCTCCACTTT. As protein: CASSSEGQGESPLHF.

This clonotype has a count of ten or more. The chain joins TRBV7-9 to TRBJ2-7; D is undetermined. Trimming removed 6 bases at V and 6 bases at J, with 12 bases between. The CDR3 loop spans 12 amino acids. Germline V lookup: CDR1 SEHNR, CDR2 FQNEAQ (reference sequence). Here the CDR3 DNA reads TGTGCCAGCAGGGACCCCTCCGGCGAGCAGTACTTC. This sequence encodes CASRDPSGEQYF.

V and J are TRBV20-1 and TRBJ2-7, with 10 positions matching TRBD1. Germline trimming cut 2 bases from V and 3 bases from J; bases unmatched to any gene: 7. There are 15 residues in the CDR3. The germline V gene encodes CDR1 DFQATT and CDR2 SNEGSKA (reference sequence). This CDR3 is CSARSPRTGGYEQYF. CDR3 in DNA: TGCAGTGCTAGATCCCCTCGGACAGGGGGCTACGAGCAGTACTTC.

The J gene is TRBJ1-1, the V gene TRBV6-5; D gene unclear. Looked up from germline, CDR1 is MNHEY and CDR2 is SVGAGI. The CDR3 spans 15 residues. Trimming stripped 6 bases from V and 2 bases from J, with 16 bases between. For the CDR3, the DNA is TGTGCCAGCAGAACCTGGGCGGGGTTAAACACTGAAGCTTTCTTT. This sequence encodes CASRTWAGLNTEAFF.

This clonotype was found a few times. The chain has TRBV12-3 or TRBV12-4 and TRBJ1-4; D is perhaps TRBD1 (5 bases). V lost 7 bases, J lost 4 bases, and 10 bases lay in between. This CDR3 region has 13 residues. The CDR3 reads CASKTGFNEKLFF. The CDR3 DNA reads TGTGCCAGCAAAACAGGTTTTAATGAAAAACTGTTTTTT.

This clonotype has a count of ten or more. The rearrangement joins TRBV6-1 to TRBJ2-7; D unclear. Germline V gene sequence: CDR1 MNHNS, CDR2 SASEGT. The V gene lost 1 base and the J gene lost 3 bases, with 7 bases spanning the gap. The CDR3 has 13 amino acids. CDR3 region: CASSEVGYYEQYF. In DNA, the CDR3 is TGTGCCAGCAGTGAAGTGGGGTACTACGAGCAGTACTTC.

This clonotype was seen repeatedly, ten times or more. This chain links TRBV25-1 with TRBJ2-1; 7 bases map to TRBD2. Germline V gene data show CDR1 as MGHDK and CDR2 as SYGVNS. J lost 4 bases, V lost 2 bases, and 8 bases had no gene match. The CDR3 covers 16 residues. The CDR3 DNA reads TGTGCCAGCAGTGAAAACTGGCGGGGGTTTTACAATGAGCAGTTCTTC. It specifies CASSENWRGFYNEQFF.

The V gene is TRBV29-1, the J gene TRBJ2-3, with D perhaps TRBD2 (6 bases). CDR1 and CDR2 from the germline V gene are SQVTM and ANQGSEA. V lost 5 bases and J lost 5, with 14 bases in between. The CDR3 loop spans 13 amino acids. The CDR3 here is CSVRVAAEDTQYF. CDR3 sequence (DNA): TGCAGCGTTCGAGTAGCGGCGGAAGATACGCAGTATTTT.

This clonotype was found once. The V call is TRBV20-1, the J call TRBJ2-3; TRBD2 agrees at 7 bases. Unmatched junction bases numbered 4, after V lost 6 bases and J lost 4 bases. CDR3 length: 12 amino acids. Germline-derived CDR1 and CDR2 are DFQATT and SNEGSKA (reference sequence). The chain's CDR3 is CSAVRGADTQYF. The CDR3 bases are TGCAGTGCCGTACGGGGGGCAGATACGCAGTATTTT.

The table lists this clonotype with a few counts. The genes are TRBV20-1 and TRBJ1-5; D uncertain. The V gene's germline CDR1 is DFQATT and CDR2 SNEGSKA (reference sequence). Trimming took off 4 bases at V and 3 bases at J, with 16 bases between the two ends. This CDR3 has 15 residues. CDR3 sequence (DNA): TGCAGTGCTACCCGTATCAGAGGGAACAATCAGCCCCAGCATTTT. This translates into CSATRIRGNNQPQHF.

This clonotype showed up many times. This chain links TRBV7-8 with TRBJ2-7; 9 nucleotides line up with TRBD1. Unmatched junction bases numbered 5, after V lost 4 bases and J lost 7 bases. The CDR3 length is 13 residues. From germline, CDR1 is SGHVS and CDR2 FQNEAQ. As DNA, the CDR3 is TGTGCCAGCAGCTGGGGACAGGGTGGTGAGCAGTACTTC. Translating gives CASSWGQGGEQYF.

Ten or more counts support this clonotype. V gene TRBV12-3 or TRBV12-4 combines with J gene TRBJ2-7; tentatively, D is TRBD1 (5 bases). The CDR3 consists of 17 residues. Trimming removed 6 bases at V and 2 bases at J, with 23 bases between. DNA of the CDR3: TGTGCCAGCAGCCTGGGGATTGTAGGGGCCGTTGCCTACGAGCAGTACTTC. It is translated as CASSLGIVGAVAYEQYF.

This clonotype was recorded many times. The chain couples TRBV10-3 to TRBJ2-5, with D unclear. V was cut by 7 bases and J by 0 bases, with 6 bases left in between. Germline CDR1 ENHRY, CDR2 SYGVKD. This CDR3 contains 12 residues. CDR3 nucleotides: TGTGCCATCATGGGCAACCAAGAGACCCAGTACTTC. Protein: CAIMGNQETQYF.

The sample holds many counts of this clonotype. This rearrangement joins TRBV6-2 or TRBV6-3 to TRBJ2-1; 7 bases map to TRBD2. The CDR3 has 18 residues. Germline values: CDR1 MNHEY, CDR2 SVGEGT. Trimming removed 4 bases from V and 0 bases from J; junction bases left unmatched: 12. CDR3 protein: CASSFLFASGLSYNEQFF. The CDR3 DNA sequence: TGTGCCAGCAGTTTTCTGTTTGCTAGCGGCCTCTCCTACAATGAGCAGTTCTTC.

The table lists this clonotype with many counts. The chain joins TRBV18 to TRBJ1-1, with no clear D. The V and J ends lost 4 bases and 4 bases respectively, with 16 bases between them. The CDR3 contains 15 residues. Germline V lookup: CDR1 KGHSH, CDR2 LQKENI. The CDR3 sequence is CASSLGASLATEAFF. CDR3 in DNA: TGTGCCAGCTCACTGGGTGCGTCCCTGGCCACTGAAGCTTTCTTT. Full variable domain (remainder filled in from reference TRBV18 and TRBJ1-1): NAGVMQNPRHLVRRRGQEARLRCSPMKGHSHVYWYRQLPEEGLKFMVYLQKENIIDESGMPKERFSAEFPKEGPSILRIQQVVRGDSAAYFCASSLGASLATEAFFGQGTRLTVV.

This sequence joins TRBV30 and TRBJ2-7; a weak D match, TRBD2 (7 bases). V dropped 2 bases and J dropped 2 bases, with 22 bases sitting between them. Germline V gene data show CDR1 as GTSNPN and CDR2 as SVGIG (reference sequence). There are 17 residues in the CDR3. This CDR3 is CAWSRPIGGHVAYEQYF. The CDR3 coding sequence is TGTGCCTGGAGTAGGCCCATCGGGGGGCATGTAGCCTACGAGCAGTACTTC.

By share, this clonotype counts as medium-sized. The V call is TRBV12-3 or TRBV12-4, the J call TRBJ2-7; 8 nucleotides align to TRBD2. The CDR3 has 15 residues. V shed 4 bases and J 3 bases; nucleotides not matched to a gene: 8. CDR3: CASSSRGGPLYEQYF. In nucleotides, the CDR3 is TGTGCCAGCAGTTCACGCGGGGGGCCCCTCTACGAGCAGTACTTC.

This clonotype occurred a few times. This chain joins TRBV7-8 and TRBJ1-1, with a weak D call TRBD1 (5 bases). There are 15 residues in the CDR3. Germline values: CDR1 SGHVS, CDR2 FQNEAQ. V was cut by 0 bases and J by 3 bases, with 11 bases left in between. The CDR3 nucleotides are TGTGCCAGCAGCTTAGCGGACACAGTCCACACTGAAGCTTTCTTT. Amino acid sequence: CASSLADTVHTEAFF.

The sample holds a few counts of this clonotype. The CDR3 DNA follows: TGCAGTGCCGTCCCCGGGGGGGCGCGGAATAATTCACCCCTCCACTTT. Residues: CSAVPGGARNNSPLHF. V usage is TRBV20-1 and J usage is TRBJ1-6, with D perhaps TRBD1 (6 bases). This CDR3 comprises 16 residues. From germline, CDR1 is DFQATT and CDR2 SNEGSKA (reference sequence). The V and J ends lost 6 bases and 5 bases respectively, with 20 bases between them.